Sequencing of this T cell receptor beta chain was carried out in a study of human T cells and chemical hapten exposure (dated by TCRdb to about 2021). At the level of the whole study: For sensitization, 2% DPC in acetone was applied to a 2 cm by 2 cm area of upper inner arm skin. Throughout the roughly 25-week study period, patients were also given weekly therapeutic DPC doses on the scalp. Libraries were pooled for sequencing, and variation in per-sample TCR yields was attributed mainly to small differences in library volumes within the pool. Patch testing on the upper back used Finn chambers containing 0.01% DPC, with scoring done after 6 days according to International Contact Dermatitis Research Group standards. Blood samples were taken from patients before sensitization (week 0) and then at 2, 6 and about 24 weeks after DPC sensitization. In alopecia patients, the study followed how the peripheral blood TCR repertoire changed in vivo over primary and secondary sensitization to diphenylcyclopropenone (DPC), a hapten. Alopecia areata with under or over 50% scalp involvement, alopecia totalis and alopecia universalis were represented in the patient cohort, which was mostly female. Blood for TCR sequencing was provided by twenty-nine alopecia patients at one to four time points (pre-sensitization, 2, 6 and 24 weeks). The study at large found these results: The number of PT1 expanded TCRs positively correlated with patch test score, significant at thresholds 8, 16 and 32 but not 4. No change with DPC sensitization was found in the number of TCRs above 1 in 1000 frequency, and no evidence of global repertoire structure alterations was found. Because every patient had alopecia, a presumed autoimmune disease, the patients' immune response might differ from that of healthy individuals. After repeated subsampling, the strength of the expansion versus patch-test correlation and the threshold at which it became significant changed. Significantly more large CDR3 similarity clusters were formed by expanded TCRs than by pre-sensitization or healthy control sets, consistent with antigen-driven responses.

The library relied on RACE. These reads were obtained on a NextSeq 500. During library preparation, unique molecular identifiers were attached to individual cDNA molecules so that TCRs could be counted in a quantitative, reproducible way. For every blood RNA sample, sequencing covered both the TCR alpha and TCR beta chains. In the original analysis: The median number of TCRs per sample was approximately 93,000, ranging from about 20,000 to 690,600. The Decombinator software suite was used to annotate the V, J and CDR3 of the TCR reads. For PS versus PT1 abundance plots, all samples were subsampled to the same number of TCRs (28,000). Expanded TCRs were defined as absent before sensitization and observed at least eight times at the 2-week time point. The public sequencing data were trimmed at Q25 with fastp and processed into clonotypes with MiXCR by TCRdb, which kept only in-frame beta chains. One record per CDR3 amino acid sequence lists the most common genes and DNA. These V and J calls derive from TCRdb rather than the authors' analysis. The sample yields more than 90,000 distinct CDR3 sequences; 8% to 11% were counted once. The ten largest clones represent 2% to 2.5% of the sample.

This clonotype was seen more than once but under ten times. The target of this receptor is not known. Base qualities are not recorded, but no much larger clone differs from it by a single base. The time point label here, explained by the study, means: patch test 1, 2 weeks after DPC sensitization. Interpreted using the paper, the treatment or condition label stands for: therapeutic diphenylcyclopropenone sensitization with weekly scalp DPC. At every patch-test visit, the blood draw took place before the patch test was put on. Eligible patients were aged 18 to 70, diagnosed with alopecia, deemed suitable for DPC therapy, and excluded if pregnant. Total RNA was extracted from unfractionated whole blood collected in Tempus Blood RNA tubes. The CDR1 and CDR2 encoded by the germline V gene are MNHEY and SVGEGT. Cut back by 4 bases and 0 bases, the V and J ends lie 10 bases apart. The CDR3 runs 14 residues from the cysteine to the phenylalanine. Of the read, only the CDR3 DNA is kept; its 42 bases are in frame from base 1.

The receptor was derived from a man aged 40-49 years with alopecia areata. Some clones in this sample may be carry-over from other donors' samples. The sample in question was whole blood, obtained in connection with sensitization to the hapten diphenylcyclopropenone (DPC). The sequence joins TRBV6-2 or TRBV6-3 to TRBJ2-7; too little of a D gene remains to name it. The nucleotides are TGTGCCAGCAGTTCGCGAATTAGCTCCTACGAGCAGTACTTC. Translated, it reads CASSSRISSYEQYF.